The 12 T cell receptor beta chains below come from one sample, sequenced in a study of blood T cell repertoires in COVID-19. Libraries were prepared by immunoSEQ multiplex PCR; TCRdb keeps only in-frame clonotypes and omits some of them. The sample includes hundreds of thousands of clones, around nine tenths of them seen just once. The sample consisted of PBMCs or T cells enriched from blood (not recorded which). Every receptor here comes from a woman in her forties or fifties who had recovered from COVID-19.

The V and J genes are TRBV15 and TRBJ2-7; no firm D call. This CDR3 comprises 13 residues. Germline loops: CDR1 LNHNV, CDR2 YYDKDF (reference sequence). Trimming took off 6 bases at V and 2 bases at J, with 11 bases between the two ends. CDR3 amino acids: CATSSYPPYEQYF. The DNA of the CDR3 is TGTGCCACCAGTAGTTACCCCCCCTACGAGCAGTACTTC.

The V gene is TRBV30, the J gene TRBJ2-7, with D possibly matching TRBD1 (7 bases). V was shortened by 1 base and J by 7 bases, with 20 bases between the two germline ends. The germline CDR1 and CDR2 sequences are GTSNPN and SVGIG (reference sequence). The CDR3 length is 15 residues. The CDR3 coding sequence is TGTGCCTGGAGTGGCGCGGGACAGAGTCTTTTTGAGCAGTACTTC. Protein product: CAWSGAGQSLFEQYF.

The chain uses TRBV7-9 and TRBJ1-3, with 7 bases fitting TRBD1. Germline lookup yields CDR1 SEHNR and CDR2 FQNEAQ (reference sequence). V was clipped by 3 bases and J by 0 bases; unmatched bases: 11. This CDR3 spans 18 amino acids. The chain's CDR3 is CASSFLGRQGLSGNTIYF. The CDR3 DNA reads TGTGCCAGCAGCTTTTTGGGACGACAGGGCCTCTCTGGAAACACCATATATTTT.

This rearrangement joins TRBV7-9 to TRBJ1-3; 7 nucleotides agree with TRBD1. The CDR3 is made up of 15 amino acids. With 5 bases clipped from V and 2 bases from J, the junction kept 6 bases outside the gene matches. Germline V gene sequence: CDR1 SEHNR, CDR2 FQNEAQ (reference sequence). The CDR3 spells CASSPSTGAGNTIYF. In DNA, the CDR3 is TGTGCCAGCAGCCCCTCTACAGGGGCTGGAAACACCATATATTTT.

The rearrangement links TRBV4-1 to TRBJ2-1; possibly TRBD1 for D (5 bases). V was clipped by 3 bases and J by 0 bases, with 12 bases between them. The CDR3 runs 16 residues. CDR1 MGHRA and CDR2 YSYEKL come from the germline V gene. In DNA form, the CDR3 reads TGCGCCAGCAGCCACTTAACAGGAAGCTCCTACAATGAGCAGTTCTTC. It translates to CASSHLTGSSYNEQFF.

This clone has only a few counts. This chain uses TRBV7-9 with TRBJ2-1, with 12 bases that match TRBD2. With V trimmed by 5 bases and J by 7 bases, 3 bases remained unmatched. In germline, CDR1 is SEHNR, CDR2 FQNEAQ (reference sequence). The CDR3 contains 14 residues. CDR3: CASSEGLAGNEQFF. CDR3 nucleotide sequence: TGTGCCAGCAGCGAGGGACTAGCGGGTAATGAGCAGTTCTTC.

The chain has TRBV2 and TRBJ1-2; 11 bases are a match to TRBD1. The CDR3 is 13 amino acids. Unmatched junction bases numbered 2, after V lost 4 bases and J lost 7 bases. Germline CDR1 reads SNHLY; CDR2 reads FYNNEI. CDR3 in DNA: TGTGCCAGCAGTGGGACAGGGGGCTCTGGCTACACCTTC. Encoded protein: CASSGTGGSGYTF. Based on the CDR3 plus reference TRBV2 and TRBJ1-2, the full variable domain is EPEVTQTPSHQVTQMGQEVILRCVPISNHLYFYWYRQILGQKVEFLVSFYNNEISEKSEIFDDQFSVERPDGSNFTLKIRSTKLEDSAMYFCASSGTGGSGYTFGSGTRLTVV.

This chain connects TRBV6-5 to TRBJ1-3; unclear D gene. The germline CDR1 and CDR2 sequences are MNHEY and SVGAGI. The ends were cut back, 7 bases at V and 0 bases at J, with 13 bases in the middle. The CDR3 runs to 15 residues. The CDR3 sequence is CASTGPGISGNTIYF. CDR3 coding DNA: TGTGCCAGCACCGGTCCGGGGATCTCTGGAAACACCATATATTTT.

The rearrangement uses TRBV2 and TRBJ1-2; tentatively, D is TRBD1 (6 bases). Trimming shortened V by 4 bases and J by 5 bases, and 14 bases separated the two germline ends. CDR3 length: 14 residues. Germline loops: CDR1 SNHLY, CDR2 FYNNEI. The CDR3 loop reads CASSATGNGYGYTF. CDR3 DNA: TGTGCCAGCAGTGCAACAGGGAATGGTTATGGCTACACCTTC.

CDR3 nucleotides: TGCGCCAGCAGCCTACTGGGACTGCCATCTAGCACAGATACGCAGTATTTT. This gives the protein CASSLLGLPSSTDTQYF. This chain joins TRBV5-1 and TRBJ2-3; perhaps TRBD2 as D (6 bases). V was cut by 4 bases and J by 0 bases, with 18 bases left in between. This CDR3 has 17 residues. CDR1 SGHRS and CDR2 YFSETQ come from the germline V gene.

In nucleotides, the CDR3 is TGTGCCAGCAGCCTGGGGTTACAGGGGGTCGGTCAGCCCCAGCATTTT. Translating gives CASSLGLQGVGQPQHF. The genes are TRBV28 and TRBJ1-5; 8 bases map to TRBD1. Trimming cost V 6 bases and J 6 bases; bases outside gene matches: 13. The CDR3 extends over 16 amino acids. The germline V gene encodes CDR1 MDHEN and CDR2 SYDVKM.

V gene TRBV4-2 combines with J gene TRBJ1-4; perhaps TRBD1 as D (5 bases). Trimming removed 1 base at V and 7 bases at J, with 22 bases between. The CDR3 spans 18 residues. CDR1 is LGHNA, CDR2 YNFKEQ, per germline. This chain's CDR3 is CASSQARSFRGVGEKLFF. DNA of the CDR3: TGTGCCAGCAGCCAAGCCAGATCGTTTCGGGGGGTTGGTGAAAAACTGTTTTTT.